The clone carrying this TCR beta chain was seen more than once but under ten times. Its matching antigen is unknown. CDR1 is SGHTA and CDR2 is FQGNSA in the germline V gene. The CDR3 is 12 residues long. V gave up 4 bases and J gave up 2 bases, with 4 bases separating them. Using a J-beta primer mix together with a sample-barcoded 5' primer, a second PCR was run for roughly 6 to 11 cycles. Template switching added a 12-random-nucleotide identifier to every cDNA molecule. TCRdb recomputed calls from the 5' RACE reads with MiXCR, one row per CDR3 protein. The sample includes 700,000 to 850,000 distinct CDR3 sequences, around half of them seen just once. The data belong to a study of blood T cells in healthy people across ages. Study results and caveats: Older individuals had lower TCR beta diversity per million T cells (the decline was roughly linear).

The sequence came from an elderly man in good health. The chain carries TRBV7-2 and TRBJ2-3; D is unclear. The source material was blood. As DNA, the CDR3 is TGTGCCAGCAGCTCCTTCACAGATACGCAGTATTTT. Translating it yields CASSSFTDTQYF.